This T cell receptor (beta chain) was sequenced during a study of blood T cells in healthy people across ages (dated by TCRdb to the mid-2010s). The study in broad terms: Template switching captured roughly one uniquely barcoded TCR beta cDNA molecule per two T cells in model experiments. Age-related changes in TCR beta repertoire diversity were measured in the study by deep sequencing normalized with unique cDNA molecular identifiers. Donors of different ages were randomly distributed across sequencing lanes to avoid experimental bias. Four age groups were formed from the donors: young (average roughly 15 years), middle-aged (around 39), aged (about 62) and long-lived (approximately 80). The study analyzed two additional independent replicas of 1 million unique cDNA reads from the same blood draw for two donors, one aged 18 to 30 and one aged 80 or older.

Systemically healthy Caucasian individuals from Russia, 35 to 40 in total and aged about 6 to 100 years, were included as donors. Each donor gave about 9.7 milliliters of peripheral blood, drawn into EDTA-treated Vacutainer tubes. Ficoll-Paque density-gradient centrifugation was used to isolate PBMCs, with at least 6.5 million per sample. Trizol reagent was used to extract total RNA from PBMCs, with at least 5.5 micrograms per sample. For every donor, an aliquot of PBMCs went through flow cytometry to measure the percentages of naive CD45RAhigh/CD27high T cells. This clonotype has a count of ten or more. Its binding antigen is unknown. The input lacks base qualities; no much larger clone sits a single base away. On the study overall, not on this receptor specifically: Observed TCR beta diversity per million T cells fell roughly linearly with age, and a significant reduction was already apparent by age approximately 41. Donor CMV infection status was unknown, potentially confounding age-related changes in expanded clonotypes. Bulk unsorted PBMC profiling prevented conclusive comparison of naive and antigen-experienced compartments. Compared with the aged group, more naive CD4+ T cells, fewer expanded clones and increased TCR diversity were shown by the long-lived group, suggesting age selection. Total diversity estimates from one million sequenced T cells were considered lower bounds and underestimates. There was a strong correlation between observed TCR beta diversity and the percentage of naive T cells measured by flow cytometry.

The library was produced with 5' RACE. The data were produced on an Illumina HiSeq 2500. A second roughly 6 to 12 cycle PCR used a sample-barcoded 5' primer and a J-beta primer mix. A unique molecular identifier was introduced onto each TCR beta cDNA molecule by a template-switch 5' adaptor carrying 12 random nucleotides. Each sample yielded at least 2.5 million CDR3-containing paired-end reads. First-strand cDNA synthesis was performed from all RNA using the Mint cDNA synthesis kit, with priming by a TRBC-specific oligonucleotide. All cDNA was treated with uracil-DNA glycosylase and then went through a first 18-cycle PCR with the universal primers M1SS and BC2_uni_R. Processing in the source paper ran as follows. For normalization, 1 million high-quality reads were randomly selected from each sample, with every read carrying a distinct molecular identifier. Instead of being binned into consensus sequences, reads with shared molecular identifiers were discarded. MiTCR, run with a Q25 quality threshold and the strictest error-elimination algorithm, handled CDR3 identification, clonotype clustering and error correction. Lower-bound total TCR beta diversity was estimated with a nonparametric unseen species model using Euler transformation. TCRdb trimmed public reads at Q25 via fastp, called clones via MiXCR and kept in-frame beta chains. Here each entry gathers all rows of one CDR3 protein and keeps the most common genes and DNA. In this record, the V and J calls reflect TCRdb's handling and not the investigators' own analysis. The sample contains fewer than 800,000 distinct CDR3 sequences, approximately 31% of them found a single time. The biggest ten clones account for roughly 14% of the sample.

From the germline V gene, CDR1 is SGHTA and CDR2 is FQGNSA. From the cysteine up to the phenylalanine, the CDR3 has a length of 15 residues. The only DNA kept is the CDR3, 45 bases in frame from the first base. V and J lose 5 bases and 1 base, and a span of 14 bases separates them. The sequence is built from TRBV7-2 and TRBJ2-5; the D segment cannot be called with confidence. The sequence was obtained from a woman over 75 in good health. Donor details come from another sample of the same person, matched by shared clones. The sequencing input was blood. The sequence in DNA is TGTGCCAGCAGCCTTGGAATAGCCCTCCAAGAGACCCAGTACTTC. It translates as CASSLGIALQETQYF.